The entry below describes one TCR beta chain. The antigen is not known. The PCR made use of 60 Vbeta and 13 Jbeta primers. Libraries were prepared by immunoSEQ multiplex PCR; TCRdb keeps only in-frame clonotypes and omits some of them. The data show about 130,000 clones, approximately 85% seen once. V lost 6 bases and J lost 1, with 3 bases in between. CDR3 length: 11 residues. In germline, CDR1 is SNHLY, CDR2 FYNNEI. The source of the sample is a study of cytomegalovirus exposure and HLA in healthy donors. Study-level findings and limits: According to the study, 150 to 200 TCR beta chains were cytomegalovirus-associated.

Source material: PBMCs. This clonotype was obtained from a boy aged 5-17 years in good health and CMV-seronegative. The chain joins TRBV2 to TRBJ1-1, with D unresolved. The CDR3 spells CASRANTEAFF. The CDR3 region has the DNA TGTGCCAGCAGGGCGAACACTGAAGCTTTCTTT. The full variable domain, in which reference TRBV2 and TRBJ1-1 provide the parts outside the CDR3, is EPEVTQTPSHQVTQMGQEVILRCVPISNHLYFYWYRQILGQKVEFLVSFYNNEISEKSEIFDDQFSVERPDGSNFTLKIRSTKLEDSAMYFCASRANTEAFFGQGTRLTVV.